Below are 24 T cell receptor beta chains sequenced from a single sample in a study of beta chain features in type 1 diabetes. Sequenced material consisted of expressed TCRB transcripts (all of the isolated RNA was reverse transcribed). TCRdb's copy holds only in-frame clones and misses some; the assay was immunoSEQ multiplex PCR. The sample lists roughly 150,000 clones, roughly 8.1% occurring once. The specimen sequenced was central memory CD4+ T cells from blood. The receptors come from a man younger than 30 in good health.

This clone was seen more than once but under ten times. The V call is TRBV6-1, the J call TRBJ2-1; 12 bases fit TRBD2. This CDR3 spans 15 amino acids. The germline V gene encodes CDR1 MNHNS and CDR2 SASEGT. V lost 10 bases and J lost 4; bases outside the gene matches: 8. The CDR3 loop reads CAIPITSGGYNEQFF. CDR3 sequence (DNA): TGTGCCATCCCCATTACTAGCGGGGGGTACAATGAGCAGTTCTTC.

This chain joins TRBV7-2 and TRBJ2-1; TRBD2 is a possible D gene (5 bases). The germline V gene encodes CDR1 SGHTA and CDR2 FQGNSA. CDR3 length equals 15 residues. V shed 1 base and J shed 9 bases, with 16 bases lying between them. The CDR3 DNA reads as TGTGCCAGCAGCTTAGTAGGGCCACTGAGGGTTGAGCAGTTCTTC. Protein product: CASSLVGPLRVEQFF.

This clone appeared a few times. The V call is TRBV28, the J call TRBJ1-4, with D perhaps matching TRBD1 (6 bases). From germline, CDR1 is MDHEN and CDR2 SYDVKM. The CDR3 is 14 residues long. Trimming took 5 bases from V and 13 from J, leaving 20 bases between them. The CDR3, as DNA: TGTGCCAGCAGTCCCGGACAGCTGCCCGGGGTACTGTTTTTT. Amino acids: CASSPGQLPGVLFF.

This clone was counted a few times. The chain recombines TRBV5-1 with TRBJ1-5, with a weak D call TRBD1 (5 bases). This CDR3 contains 15 residues. The V end lost 4 bases, the J end lost 8 bases, and 19 bases lay between the germline ends. The V gene's germline CDR1 is SGHRS and CDR2 YFSETQ. This chain's CDR3 is CASSLGGDRREPQHF. CDR3 nucleotide sequence: TGCGCCAGCAGCCTCGGAGGGGACCGGAGAGAGCCCCAGCATTTT.

The chain carries TRBV7-3 and TRBJ2-1; 8 bases align to TRBD2. This CDR3 has 16 residues. Germline-derived CDR1 and CDR2 are SGHTA and FQGTGA. The V and J ends lost 5 bases and 0 bases, in that order; junction bases with no gene match: 6. The CDR3 spells CASSQVAGSSYNEQFF. Here the CDR3 DNA reads TGTGCCAGCAGCCAGGTAGCGGGGAGCTCCTACAATGAGCAGTTCTTC. Together with reference TRBV7-3 and TRBJ2-1, the CDR3 gives the full variable domain: GAGVSQTPSNKVTEKGKYVELRCDPISGHTALYWYRQSLGQGPEFLIYFQGTGAADDSGLPNDRFFAVRPEGSVSTLKIQRTERGDSAVYLCASSQVAGSSYNEQFFGPGTRLTVL.

This clone was seen ten or more times. CDR3 sequence reads: CASSAPVGQYF. Written as DNA, the CDR3 is TGTGCCAGCAGTGCCCCTGTCGGGCAGTACTTC. The gene calls are TRBV28 and TRBJ2-7; D call uncertain. Trimming took 5 bases from V and 9 from J, leaving 11 bases between them. Germline CDR1 and CDR2: MDHEN and SYDVKM. The CDR3 runs to 11 residues.

This clone has just a few counts. V gene TRBV13 combines with J gene TRBJ2-5, with D maybe TRBD2 (5 bases). V was trimmed by 5 bases and J by 2 bases, leaving 12 bases between them. The CDR3 is made up of 14 amino acids. Germline V gene sequence: CDR1 PRHDT, CDR2 FYEKMQ (reference sequence). The CDR3 protein is CASSPPERQETQYF. DNA of the CDR3: TGTGCCAGCAGCCCACCTGAGCGGCAAGAGACCCAGTACTTC. The entire variable domain, with the rest obtained from reference TRBV13 and TRBJ2-5, is as follows: AAGVIQSPRHLIKEKRETATLKCYPIPRHDTVYWYQQGPGQDPQFLISFYEKMQSDKGSIPDRFSAQQFSDYHSELNMSSLELGDSALYFCASSPPERQETQYFGPGTRLLVL.

In this sample, this clone turned up a few times. The rearrangement joins TRBV7-3 to TRBJ2-6; the D is unclear. The CDR3 contains 15 residues. The germline V and J ends were trimmed by 1 base and 0 bases, with 4 bases remaining between them. Germline V lookup: CDR1 SGHTA, CDR2 FQGTGA. CDR3 residues: CASSLSYSGANVLTF. The DNA for the CDR3 is TGTGCCAGCAGCTTAAGTTACTCTGGGGCCAACGTCCTGACTTTC.

The table lists this clone with a few counts. The rearrangement links TRBV5-4 to TRBJ2-3, with D possibly TRBD2 on 6 matching bases. Between the trimmed V and J ends, which lost 1 base and 0 bases, there was a span of 12 bases. Germline V gene sequence: CDR1 SGHNT, CDR2 YYREEE (reference sequence). CDR3 size: 16 residues. The CDR3 nucleotides read TGTGCCAGCAGCTTGAGACTAGTCGGGAGCACAGATACGCAGTATTTT. This sequence encodes CASSLRLVGSTDTQYF.

This clone has only a few counts. V and J are TRBV7-2 and TRBJ2-1, with 7 nucleotides matching TRBD1. Germline loops: CDR1 SGHTA, CDR2 FQGNSA. V gave up 1 base and J gave up 3 bases; unmatched junction bases: 3. This CDR3 contains 15 residues. The CDR3 loop reads CASSLDRGNYNEQFF. CDR3 DNA sequence: TGTGCCAGCAGCTTAGACAGGGGTAACTACAATGAGCAGTTCTTC.

The chain joins TRBV4-3 to TRBJ2-3; 9 bases match TRBD2. Germline V gene data show CDR1 as LGHNA and CDR2 as YSLEER. The V gene end was trimmed by 4 bases and the J gene end by 7 bases; junction bases not matched to a gene: 12. This CDR3 is built from 16 residues. DNA for the CDR3: TGCGCCAGCAGCCCGGGGGGTAGCGGGGGCATATATACGCAGTATTTT. Its translation: CASSPGGSGGIYTQYF.

This clone was seen a few times. The chain employs TRBV4-1 and TRBJ1-2; a possible D gene is TRBD1 (6 bases). Germline values: CDR1 MGHRA, CDR2 YSYEKL. CDR3 length: 14 residues. Trimming took off 2 bases at V and 4 bases at J, with 11 bases between the two ends. For the CDR3, the DNA is TGCGCCAGCAGCCAAATCCGGGACACCTATGGCTACACCTTC. Translation: CASSQIRDTYGYTF.

This clone was picked up a small number of times. The chain couples TRBV9 to TRBJ1-2; TRBD1 might be the D (5 bases). This CDR3 region has 15 residues. Per germline, CDR1 SGDLS and CDR2 YYNGEE. Trimming stripped 0 bases from V and 5 bases from J, with 14 bases between. The CDR3 DNA follows: TGTGCCAGCAGCGTAGGCGGTCAGGGCGCTTATGGCTACACCTTC. Residues: CASSVGGQGAYGYTF.

This clone was detected only a few times. This sequence joins TRBV11-1 and TRBJ2-3, with 9 bases aligning to TRBD1. Looked up from germline, CDR1 is SGHAT and CDR2 is FQDESV (reference sequence). This CDR3 comprises 15 residues. V was clipped by 5 bases and J by 2 bases; unmatched bases: 5. In nucleotides, the CDR3 is TGTGCCAGCAGCGAGAGGACAGGGGCCACAGATACGCAGTATTTT. Translated, it gives CASSERTGATDTQYF.

J is TRBJ2-6 and V is TRBV4-3; weak D call: TRBD2 (6 bases). Germline loops: CDR1 LGHNA, CDR2 YSLEER. This CDR3 has 16 residues. The V and J ends lost 2 bases and 2 bases respectively, with 10 bases between them. In DNA, the CDR3 is TGCGCCAGCAGCCAATCCGGGACTCCTGGGGCCAACGTCCTGACTTTC. Protein product: CASSQSGTPGANVLTF.

For the CDR3, the DNA is TGTGCCAGCCGCACCGGGACAGACTCCTACGAGCAGTACTTC. It yields the protein CASRTGTDSYEQYF. This rearrangement joins TRBV19 to TRBJ2-7, with 7 bases identical to TRBD1. With V trimmed by 9 bases and J by 0 bases, 8 bases remained unmatched. The CDR3 runs 14 residues. The germline V gene encodes CDR1 LNHDA and CDR2 SQIVND (reference sequence).

As DNA, the CDR3 is TGTGCCAGCAGCCAAAAGGATCCCAGGGCTTATGGCTACACCTTC. It encodes CASSQKDPRAYGYTF. The chain uses TRBV7-2 and TRBJ1-2; the D gene is possibly TRBD1 (5 bases). Trimming pared 5 bases from V and 5 bases from J, leaving 18 bases between. The CDR3 is 15 residues long. Germline values: CDR1 SGHTA, CDR2 FQGNSA. Together with reference TRBV7-2 and TRBJ1-2, the CDR3 gives the full variable domain: GAGVSQSPSNKVTEKGKDVELRCDPISGHTALYWYRQSLGQGLEFLIYFQGNSAPDKSGLPSDRFSAERTGGSVSTLTIQRTQQEDSAVYLCASSQKDPRAYGYTFGSGTRLTVV.

The sample holds a few counts of this clone. This chain joins TRBV7-9 and TRBJ1-2; TRBD1 might be the D (5 bases). The V end was cut by 4 bases, the J end by 3 bases, with 12 bases between. CDR1 and CDR2 from the germline V gene are SEHNR and FQNEAQ (reference sequence). This CDR3 spans 14 amino acids. The CDR3 DNA sequence: TGTGCCAGCAGCTCACAAGGGGATTACTATGGCTACACCTTC. It codes for CASSSQGDYYGYTF.

The J gene is TRBJ2-1, the V gene TRBV28; 14 positions agree with TRBD2. V lost 7 bases and J lost 9; bases outside the gene matches: 11. The germline V gene has CDR1 MDHEN and CDR2 SYDVKM. The CDR3 consists of 16 residues. CDR3 sequence (DNA): TGTGCCAGCAACCCCCCGGGACTAGCGGGAGACCCTGAGCAGTTCTTC. Encoded protein: CASNPPGLAGDPEQFF.

The genes are TRBV2 and TRBJ1-2; D is perhaps TRBD1 (6 bases). Germline values: CDR1 SNHLY, CDR2 FYNNEI. The length of the CDR3 is 12 residues. Trimming cost V 6 bases and J 8 bases, with 13 bases left between them. The chain's CDR3 is CASSSDQGGYTF. The CDR3 DNA follows: TGTGCCAGCAGCTCAGACCAGGGGGGCTACACCTTC.

This clone has just a few counts. This chain uses TRBV4-2 with TRBJ2-4; D might be TRBD2 (5 bases). The V gene lost 0 bases and the J gene lost 0 bases, with 9 bases spanning the gap. CDR1 and CDR2 (germline): LGHNA, YNFKEQ. The CDR3 is made up of 16 amino acids. The CDR3 DNA is TGTGCCAGCAGCCAAGAGGGAGAGCTAGCCAAAAACATTCAGTACTTC. Its protein is CASSQEGELAKNIQYF.

This clone was seen a handful of times. The chain is built from TRBV4-3 and TRBJ2-5; TRBD1 might be the D (5 bases). CDR3 length: 17 residues. Germline loops: CDR1 LGHNA, CDR2 YSLEER. V was pared by 0 bases and J by 7 bases, with 21 bases between. The CDR3 DNA sequence: TGCGCCAGCAGCCAAGATCCGGCAGGGAATCGGATCGGGACCCAGTACTTC. Protein: CASSQDPAGNRIGTQYF.

The chain joins TRBV10-2 to TRBJ2-2; 11 bases are a match to TRBD2. The CDR3 is 15 residues long. V gave up 9 bases and J gave up 6 bases; unmatched junction bases: 9. CDR1 and CDR2 from the germline V gene are WSHSY and SAAADI. The CDR3 DNA reads TGCGCCAGTCGTACTAGCGGGAGTACCGCCGGGGAGCTGTTTTTT. As protein: CASRTSGSTAGELFF.

This clone was observed a few times. The rearrangement joins TRBV4-2 to TRBJ2-3, with 8 bases that match TRBD2. With 3 bases clipped from V and 4 bases from J, the junction kept 9 bases outside the gene matches. This CDR3 region has 16 residues. Germline CDR1 is LGHNA and CDR2 is YNFKEQ. CDR3 nucleotides: TGTGCCAGCAGCCACCTTACTAGCGGTTCAGCAGATACGCAGTATTTT. Protein: CASSHLTSGSADTQYF.